The entry below describes one T cell receptor (beta chain). Its antigen is undetermined. This record comes from a study of T cell responses to AZD1222 COVID-19 vaccine. Study-wide results and caveats: Repertoires were collected only later (after the peak T cell response had occurred). Mostly white British, mostly female donors; authors suggested clonal diversity may be underestimated. Close to half of all spike-specific TCRs reportedly target regions of the variants that are unmutated.

This CDR3 region has 15 residues. V was cut by 3 bases and J by 3 bases, with 14 bases left in between. Germline CDR1 KGHSH, CDR2 LQKENI. Clones were sequenced by immunoSEQ multiplex PCR, and TCRdb holds only the in-frame ones, with some missing. The sample has around 160,000 clones, almost 90% seen once. The sequencing here drew on peripheral blood, taken on day 0 of AZD1222 vaccination. This clonotype was sampled from an adult in good health. The rearrangement links TRBV18 to TRBJ1-2; a weak D match, TRBD1 (6 bases). CDR3 residues: CASSPGTSEYYGYTF. The CDR3 DNA reads TGTGCCAGCTCACCGGGGACATCCGAGTACTATGGCTACACCTTC.